One and the same sample provided the 8 T cell receptor beta chains below, sequenced in a study of shared clonotypes between healthy human individuals. Profiling relied on immunoSEQ multiplex PCR, and the TCRdb table lists in-frame clones only, not all of them. The sample consists of some 2 million clones, about 95% of them appearing once. Sequences were obtained from naive CD4+ T cells sorted from blood. Subset indicated: CD45RA+ positively selected. Source of these receptors: a man aged 18 to 30 in good health.

This rearrangement joins TRBV4-2 to TRBJ1-4; TRBD1 is a possible D gene (6 bases). V was cut by 4 bases and J by 3 bases, with 12 bases left in between. There are 15 residues in the CDR3. CDR1 and CDR2 (germline): LGHNA, YNFKEQ. This CDR3 is CASSPLDSPNEKLFF. CDR3 bases: TGTGCCAGCAGCCCCCTGGACAGTCCTAATGAAAAACTGTTTTTT.

The rearrangement joins TRBV28 to TRBJ1-2, with D possibly TRBD1 on 6 matching bases. The germline V and J ends were trimmed by 3 bases and 8 bases, with 16 bases remaining between them. The CDR3 sequence is 14 residues long. CDR1 MDHEN and CDR2 SYDVKM come from the germline V gene. This CDR3 reads CASSLPDRNGGYTF. In DNA, the CDR3 is TGTGCCAGCAGTTTGCCCGACAGGAATGGAGGCTACACCTTC.

The rearrangement links TRBV7-9 to TRBJ1-1; D is undetermined. The CDR3 runs 11 residues. Germline V lookup: CDR1 SEHNR, CDR2 FQNEAQ (reference sequence). The V gene lost 7 bases and the J gene lost 2 bases, with 5 bases spanning the gap. The CDR3 DNA reads as TGTGCCAGCACCCAAAACACTGAAGCTTTCTTT. Amino acids: CASTQNTEAFF.

The V and J genes are TRBV25-1 and TRBJ2-5; either TRBD1 or TRBD2 may fit D (6 bases each). Looked up from germline, CDR1 is MGHDK and CDR2 is SYGVNS. This CDR3 is built from 17 residues. Deletions cut 2 bases from V and 5 bases from J, with 21 bases between. The CDR3, as DNA: TGTGCCAGCAGTGAACACAAACAGGGTGGCAGCGGGGAGACCCAGTACTTC. It specifies CASSEHKQGGSGETQYF.

This chain uses TRBV6-5 with TRBJ2-7; possibly TRBD1 for D (6 bases). Germline V gene sequence: CDR1 MNHEY, CDR2 SVGAGI. The CDR3 is 15 residues long. The V end was cut by 5 bases, the J end by 5 bases, with 19 bases between. The DNA of the CDR3 is TGTGCCAGCAGTGCCCCAGGGGAACGCTACAACGAGCAGTACTTC. Residues: CASSAPGERYNEQYF.

The genes are TRBV5-1 and TRBJ1-4, with D possibly TRBD1 on 5 matching bases. This CDR3 contains 15 residues. Trimming stripped 5 bases from V and 0 bases from J, with 11 bases between. Germline-derived CDR1 and CDR2 are SGHRS and YFSETQ. The CDR3 DNA reads TGCGCCAGCAGGGAGGGGACTGCAACTAATGAAAAACTGTTTTTT. It translates to CASREGTATNEKLFF.

The chain uses TRBV7-2 and TRBJ2-3, with D unclear. The CDR3 contains 12 residues. The germline CDR1 and CDR2 sequences are SGHTA and FQGNSA. V shed 1 base and J shed 6 bases, with 5 bases lying between them. CDR3 loop: CASSLDQDTQYF. DNA of the CDR3: TGTGCCAGCAGCTTAGATCAGGATACGCAGTATTTT. Combining the CDR3 with reference TRBV7-2 and TRBJ2-3 gives the whole variable domain GAGVSQSPSNKVTEKGKDVELRCDPISGHTALYWYRQSLGQGLEFLIYFQGNSAPDKSGLPSDRFSAERTGGSVSTLTIQRTQQEDSAVYLCASSLDQDTQYFGPGTRLTVL.

This chain links TRBV5-1 with TRBJ2-5; the match to TRBD2 covers 7 bases. The J segment lost 0 bases and the V segment lost 0 bases, leaving 5 bases of the junction unmatched. Per germline, CDR1 SGHRS and CDR2 YFSETQ. This CDR3 is built from 16 residues. In DNA form, the CDR3 reads TGCGCCAGCAGCTTGGCCTCGCGGGGGTACCAAGAGACCCAGTACTTC. This gives the protein CASSLASRGYQETQYF.